This T cell receptor beta chain was identified in a study of T-cell memory formation after mild COVID-19. Looking at the study overall: The study found TCR clusters largely donor specific. Study outcomes and limitations: Day 15 to 85 contracting clones showed balanced CD4/CD8; later expanders leaned CD4+. For contracting clones, CD4+ ones sat mainly in CM and EM, CD8+ in EMRA.

cDNA libraries for TCR alpha and TCR beta, carrying sample barcodes and UMIs, came from 5'RACE with constant-segment primers. MiXCR, applied by TCRdb to the 5' RACE reads, yields one record per CDR3 protein. The sample carries roughly 580,000 distinct CDR3 sequences, 18% recorded once. This clonotype appeared a few times. The antigen remains unidentified. With 6 bases removed from V and 4 bases from J, the gap between germline ends came to 12 bases. The CDR3 is 13 amino acids. The germline V gene has CDR1 MNHNY and CDR2 SVGAGI (reference sequence). The chain links TRBV6-6 to TRBJ1-2; perhaps TRBD1 as D (5 bases). The receptor was derived from an adult woman who had mild COVID-19 (a few samples of this study predate the infection). Cell type and time point are not known. Sequencing was performed on PBMCs or a T cell subset sorted from them (not recorded which). The DNA for the CDR3 is TGTGCCAGCAGCCCCGACAGTGGCTATGGCTACACCTTC. This sequence encodes CASSPDSGYGYTF.